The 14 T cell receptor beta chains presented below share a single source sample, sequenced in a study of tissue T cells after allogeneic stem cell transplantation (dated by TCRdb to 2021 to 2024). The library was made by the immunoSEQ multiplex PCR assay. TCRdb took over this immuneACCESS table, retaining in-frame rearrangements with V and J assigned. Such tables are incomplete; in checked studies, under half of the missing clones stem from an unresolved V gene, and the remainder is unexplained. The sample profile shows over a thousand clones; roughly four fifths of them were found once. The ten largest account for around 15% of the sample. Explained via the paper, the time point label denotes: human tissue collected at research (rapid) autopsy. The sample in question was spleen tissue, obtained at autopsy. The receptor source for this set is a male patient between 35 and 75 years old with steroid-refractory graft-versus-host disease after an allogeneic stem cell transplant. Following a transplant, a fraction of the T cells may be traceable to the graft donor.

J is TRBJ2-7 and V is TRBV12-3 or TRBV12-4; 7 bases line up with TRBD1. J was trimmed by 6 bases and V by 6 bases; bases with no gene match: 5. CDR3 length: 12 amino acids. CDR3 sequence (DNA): TGTGCCAGCAGCAAGACAGGGCGCGAGCAGTACTTC. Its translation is CASSKTGREQYF.

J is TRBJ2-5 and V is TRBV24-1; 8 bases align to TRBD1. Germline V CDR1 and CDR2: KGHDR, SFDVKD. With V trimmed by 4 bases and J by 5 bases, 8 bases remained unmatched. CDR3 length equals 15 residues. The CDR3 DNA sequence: TGTGCCACCAGTGACACCAGGACAGGGATGGAGACCCAGTACTTC. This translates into CATSDTRTGMETQYF.

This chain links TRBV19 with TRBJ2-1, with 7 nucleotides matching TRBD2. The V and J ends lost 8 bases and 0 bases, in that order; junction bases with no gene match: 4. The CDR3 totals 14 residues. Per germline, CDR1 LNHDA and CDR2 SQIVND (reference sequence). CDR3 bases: TGTGCCAGTCTGAGCGGGGTCTCCTACAATGAGCAGTTCTTC. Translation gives CASLSGVSYNEQFF.

The CDR3, as DNA: TGTGCCAGCAGCTTAGTCGACAGGGCGGGAGGAAACACCATATATTTT. It is translated as CASSLVDRAGGNTIYF. The chain uses TRBV7-9 and TRBJ1-3, with 7 bases identical to TRBD1. V was clipped by 1 base and J by 4 bases; unmatched bases: 7. This CDR3 contains 16 residues. In germline, CDR1 is SEHNR, CDR2 FQNEAQ (reference sequence).

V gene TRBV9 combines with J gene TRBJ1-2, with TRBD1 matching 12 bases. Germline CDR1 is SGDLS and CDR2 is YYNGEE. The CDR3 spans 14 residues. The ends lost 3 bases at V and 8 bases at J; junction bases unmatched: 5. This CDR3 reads CASSAGQGAAGYTF. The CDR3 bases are TGTGCCAGCAGCGCGGGACAGGGGGCTGCCGGCTACACCTTC.

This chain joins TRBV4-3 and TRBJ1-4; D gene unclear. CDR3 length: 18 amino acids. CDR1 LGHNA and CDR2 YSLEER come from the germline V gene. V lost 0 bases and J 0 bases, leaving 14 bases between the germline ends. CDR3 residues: CASSQDSGIGATNEKLFF. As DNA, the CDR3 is TGCGCCAGCAGCCAAGATTCTGGGATTGGTGCAACTAATGAAAAACTGTTTTTT.

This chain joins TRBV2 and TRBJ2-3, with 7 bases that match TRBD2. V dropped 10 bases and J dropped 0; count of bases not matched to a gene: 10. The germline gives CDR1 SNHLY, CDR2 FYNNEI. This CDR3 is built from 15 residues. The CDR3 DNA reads TGTGCCACACAATCGGGACTAACAAGCACAGATACGCAGTATTTT. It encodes CATQSGLTSTDTQYF.

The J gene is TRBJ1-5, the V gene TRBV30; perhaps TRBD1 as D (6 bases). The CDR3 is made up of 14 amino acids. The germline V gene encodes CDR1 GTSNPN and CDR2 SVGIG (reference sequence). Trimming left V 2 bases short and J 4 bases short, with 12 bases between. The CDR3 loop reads CAWSQTGRNQPQHF. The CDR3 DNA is TGTGCCTGGAGTCAAACAGGGCGAAATCAGCCCCAGCATTTT.

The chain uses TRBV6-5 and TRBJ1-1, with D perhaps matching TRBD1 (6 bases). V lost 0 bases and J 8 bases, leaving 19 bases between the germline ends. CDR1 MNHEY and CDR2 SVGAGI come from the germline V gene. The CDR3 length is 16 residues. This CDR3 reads CASSYSNSGLGTEAFF. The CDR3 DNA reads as TGTGCCAGCAGTTACTCGAATAGCGGTCTAGGGACAGAAGCTTTCTTT.

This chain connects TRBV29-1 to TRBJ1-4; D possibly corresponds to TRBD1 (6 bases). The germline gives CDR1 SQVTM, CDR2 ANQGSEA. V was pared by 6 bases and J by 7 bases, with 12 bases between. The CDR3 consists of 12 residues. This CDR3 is CSVQGSGEKLFF. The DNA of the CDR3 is TGCAGCGTCCAGGGGAGTGGTGAAAAACTGTTTTTT.

The CDR3 coding sequence is TGTGCCACCAGCAGAGATGGTGGCGGCTACACCTTC. Protein product: CATSRDGGGYTF. V is TRBV15 and J is TRBJ1-2; D is unresolved. The V and J ends lost 0 bases and 8 bases respectively, with 7 bases between them. The CDR3 runs 12 residues. Germline V lookup: CDR1 LNHNV, CDR2 YYDKDF (reference sequence).

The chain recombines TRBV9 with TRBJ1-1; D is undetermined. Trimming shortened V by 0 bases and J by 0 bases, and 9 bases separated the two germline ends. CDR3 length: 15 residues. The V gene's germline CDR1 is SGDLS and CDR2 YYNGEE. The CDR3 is CASSVAGVMNTEAFF. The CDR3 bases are TGTGCCAGCAGCGTAGCGGGAGTCATGAACACTGAAGCTTTCTTT.

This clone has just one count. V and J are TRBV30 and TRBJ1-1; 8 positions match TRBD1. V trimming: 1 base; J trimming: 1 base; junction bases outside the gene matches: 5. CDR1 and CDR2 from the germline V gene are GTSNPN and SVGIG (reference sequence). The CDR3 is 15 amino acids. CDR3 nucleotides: TGTGCCTGGAGTGGACTGACAGGGGAGAACACTGAAGCTTTCTTT. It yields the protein CAWSGLTGENTEAFF.

The CDR3 is CASSPISRGPPGAQYF. Here the CDR3 DNA reads TGTGCCAGCAGCCCTATTTCCAGGGGTCCGCCAGGGGCGCAGTATTTT. The chain combines TRBV5-8 with TRBJ2-3, with D maybe TRBD1 (6 bases). V lost 4 bases and J lost 10, with 25 bases in between. Germline lookup yields CDR1 SGHTS and CDR2 YDEGEE. CDR3 length equals 16 residues. The complete variable domain, with remaining parts taken from reference TRBV5-8 and TRBJ2-3, reads EAGVTQSPTHLIKTRGQQATLRCSPISGHTSVYWYQQALGLGLQFLLWYDEGEERNRGNFPPRFSGRQFPNYSSELNVNALELEDSALYLCASSPISRGPPGAQYFGPGTRLTVL.